Listed here are 27 T cell receptor beta chains from one sample, sequenced in a study of T cell responses to AZD1222 COVID-19 vaccine. TCRdb keeps only in-frame clones here, not all; method: immunoSEQ multiplex PCR. In the table there are about 120,000 clones, about 91% of which are singletons. The sample in question was peripheral blood, obtained 28 days after the second AZD1222 dose. The receptors come from an adult who received the AZD1222 COVID-19 vaccine.

The J gene is TRBJ2-5, the V gene TRBV5-1, with TRBD2 identical over 11 bases. The trim removed 4 bases at V and 3 bases at J, leaving 2 bases unmatched. Germline-derived CDR1 and CDR2 are SGHRS and YFSETQ. The CDR3 covers 14 residues. CDR3 in DNA: TGCGCCAGCAGCCCGGGACTAGCGGAAGAGACCCAGTACTTC. Translating gives CASSPGLAEETQYF.

J is TRBJ1-2 and V is TRBV28, with a possible D match to TRBD1 (6 bases). CDR3 length: 13 amino acids. Germline CDR1 reads MDHEN; CDR2 reads SYDVKM. The V end lost 6 bases, the J end lost 4 bases, and 12 bases lay between the germline ends. The CDR3 loop is CASSSGQSYGYTF. CDR3 DNA: TGTGCCAGCAGCTCCGGACAGTCCTATGGCTACACCTTC.

The chain combines TRBV5-1 with TRBJ1-4, with D possibly being TRBD1 (5 bases). This CDR3 has 14 amino acids. V was pared by 5 bases and J by 6 bases, with 14 bases between. Germline values: CDR1 SGHRS, CDR2 YFSETQ. This chain's CDR3 is CASRLGDEDEKLFF. Here the CDR3 DNA reads TGCGCCAGCAGACTAGGGGACGAGGATGAAAAACTGTTTTTT.

The chain joins TRBV24-1 to TRBJ2-1; D is tentatively TRBD1 or TRBD2 (6 bases each). Trimming stripped 0 bases from V and 8 bases from J, with 13 bases between. CDR1 and CDR2 (germline): KGHDR, SFDVKD. This CDR3 region has 15 residues. This chain's CDR3 is CATSDLQGGSDEQFF. The DNA of the CDR3 is TGTGCCACCAGTGATTTGCAAGGGGGGTCGGATGAGCAGTTCTTC.

This clone was picked up one time. This chain uses TRBV19 with TRBJ1-1; D remains ambiguous. The V gene's germline CDR1 is LNHDA and CDR2 SQIVND (reference sequence). With 5 bases removed from V and 2 bases from J, the gap between germline ends came to 18 bases. The CDR3 has 16 amino acids. The CDR3 region has the DNA TGTGCCAGTAGTCGAGAGACAACTCCCCTAAACACTGAAGCTTTCTTT. It codes for CASSRETTPLNTEAFF.

V gene TRBV7-6 combines with J gene TRBJ2-1; D unresolved. Germline V gives CDR1 SGHVS, CDR2 FNYEAQ. The germline V and J ends were trimmed by 5 bases and 4 bases, with 15 bases remaining between them. This CDR3 has 15 amino acids. CDR3 in amino acids: CASSDTQTLYNEQFF. The CDR3 DNA is TGTGCCAGCAGCGATACCCAAACCCTTTACAATGAGCAGTTCTTC.

In DNA, the CDR3 is TGTGCCAGCAGCCAAGATTTCAGGGGGCGTGATAACTATGGCTACACCTTC. The encoded protein is CASSQDFRGRDNYGYTF. The chain has TRBV4-2 and TRBJ1-2; 8 bases match TRBD1. Per germline, CDR1 LGHNA and CDR2 YNFKEQ. CDR3 length: 17 residues. The ends lost 0 bases at V and 1 base at J; junction bases unmatched: 7.

The chain links TRBV12-3 or TRBV12-4 to TRBJ1-2, with D tentatively TRBD1 (5 bases). Trimming left V 6 bases short and J 12 bases short, with 20 bases between. The CDR3 contains 13 residues. Written as DNA, the CDR3 is TGTGCCAGCAGAAGGGACGGGAGGCCGGGGGACACCTTC. Encoded protein: CASRRDGRPGDTF.

The rearrangement uses TRBV28 and TRBJ1-6, with TRBD1 matching 12 bases. Losses at the gene ends were 7 bases for V and 10 bases for J; bases not matched to a gene: 5. The V gene's germline CDR1 is MDHEN and CDR2 SYDVKM. This CDR3 contains 14 residues. The CDR3 sequence is CASTIGTGGSPLHF. CDR3 sequence (DNA): TGTGCCAGCACCATAGGGACAGGGGGCTCACCCCTCCACTTT.

V usage is TRBV7-2 and J usage is TRBJ1-6; a possible D gene is TRBD1 (6 bases). Trimming removed 5 bases at V and 8 bases at J, with 13 bases between. CDR3 length equals 14 residues. Germline assignment: CDR1 SGHTA and CDR2 FQGNSA. CDR3 amino acids: CASSITGRDSPLHF. Here the CDR3 DNA reads TGTGCCAGCAGCATCACAGGGAGGGATTCACCCCTCCACTTT.

This rearrangement joins TRBV9 to TRBJ2-2; D possibly corresponds to TRBD1 (6 bases). This CDR3 region has 15 residues. V dropped 4 bases and J dropped 7 bases, with 17 bases sitting between them. In germline, CDR1 is SGDLS, CDR2 YYNGEE. CDR3 residues: CASSTGSELVGELFF. The CDR3 nucleotides read TGTGCCAGCAGCACAGGGAGTGAGTTGGTCGGGGAGCTGTTTTTT.

This rearrangement joins TRBV4-1 to TRBJ2-3; 7 nucleotides agree with TRBD1. Per germline, CDR1 MGHRA and CDR2 YSYEKL. CDR3 length: 15 amino acids. V shed 0 bases and J 4 bases; nucleotides not matched to a gene: 4. The CDR3 is CASSQEWQGADTQYF. The CDR3 nucleotides read TGCGCCAGCAGCCAAGAATGGCAGGGGGCAGATACGCAGTATTTT.

The chain uses TRBV18 and TRBJ1-2; a weak D match, TRBD1 (6 bases). Germline CDR1 is KGHSH and CDR2 is LQKENI. CDR3 length: 16 residues. The germline V and J ends were trimmed by 3 bases and 7 bases, with 21 bases remaining between them. The CDR3 sequence is CASSPSYGGPASGYTF. Here the CDR3 DNA reads TGTGCCAGCTCACCTAGCTATGGGGGCCCAGCGTCTGGCTACACCTTC.

The chain couples TRBV29-1 to TRBJ2-5; 8 bases are a match to TRBD1. Germline trimming cut 6 bases from V and 6 bases from J; bases unmatched to any gene: 9. The CDR3 sequence is 13 residues long. Germline assignment: CDR1 SQVTM and CDR2 ANQGSEA. DNA for the CDR3: TGCAGCGTGTCGACAGGGGTTTTGAAGACCCAGTACTTC. Translating it yields CSVSTGVLKTQYF. Filled out from reference TRBV29-1 and TRBJ2-5, the complete variable domain reads SAVISQKPSRDICQRGTSLTIQCQVDSQVTMMFWYRQQPGQSLTLIATANQGSEATYESGFVIDKFPISRPNLTFSTLTVSNMSPEDSSIYLCSVSTGVLKTQYFGPGTRLLVL.

The chain links TRBV19 to TRBJ1-3, with D unresolved. The CDR3 sequence is 11 residues long. Germline V CDR1 and CDR2: LNHDA, SQIVND (reference sequence). V lost 4 bases and J 15 bases, leaving 13 bases between the germline ends. For the CDR3, the DNA is TGTGCCAGTAGTACAGGACCGGCGCCATATTTT. This translates into CASSTGPAPYF.

This chain connects TRBV27 to TRBJ2-7, with TRBD2 matching 10 bases. The CDR3 loop spans 16 amino acids. CDR1 is MNHEY and CDR2 is SMNVEV in the germline V gene (reference sequence). V lost 2 bases to trimming and J lost 4 bases; unmatched junction nucleotides: 8. CDR3 nucleotides: TGTGCCAGCAGTTTACAAAGCGGGAGGGCTTGGTACGAGCAGTACTTC. Amino acids: CASSLQSGRAWYEQYF.

The chain uses TRBV2 and TRBJ2-7; D is perhaps TRBD2 (6 bases). The V end lost 1 base, the J end lost 1 base, and 17 bases lay between the germline ends. The CDR3 covers 17 residues. The germline V gene has CDR1 SNHLY and CDR2 FYNNEI. The CDR3 nucleotides read TGTGCCAGCAGTGAAGGGGCAGGCGGGATGGCGTCCTACGAGCAGTACTTC. Its translation is CASSEGAGGMASYEQYF.

The chain recombines TRBV5-1 with TRBJ1-1; tentative D call: TRBD1 (6 bases). The CDR3 spans 14 residues. Germline CDR1 reads SGHRS; CDR2 reads YFSETQ. Trimming cost V 4 bases and J 1 base, with 11 bases left between them. The CDR3 spells CASSRTVKNTEAFF. CDR3 DNA sequence: TGCGCCAGCAGCAGGACAGTGAAGAACACTGAAGCTTTCTTT.

This rearrangement joins TRBV21-1 to TRBJ2-5; the D segment call TRBD2 is taken from the table without a DNA check. TRBV21-1 is marked as a pseudogene. The CDR3 totals 15 residues. The CDR3 DNA reads as TGTGCCAGCAGCCCCCTAGGGAGGTCCCAAGAGACCCAGTACTTC. Protein product: CASSPLGRSQETQYF.

The J gene is TRBJ1-2, the V gene TRBV14; D is unresolved. The CDR3 spans 13 residues. Germline V gene sequence: CDR1 SGHDN, CDR2 FVKESK. The V gene lost 3 bases and the J gene lost 3 bases, with 8 bases spanning the gap. DNA for the CDR3: TGTGCCAGCAGCCATCGGGTAGACTATGGCTACACCTTC. It codes for CASSHRVDYGYTF.

The rearrangement uses TRBV6-2 or TRBV6-3 and TRBJ2-7; D call uncertain. In germline, CDR1 is MNHEY, CDR2 SVGEGT. The CDR3 loop spans 11 amino acids. The germline V and J ends were trimmed by 6 bases and 3 bases, with 6 bases remaining between them. In DNA, the CDR3 is TGTGCCAGCAGCCCCGACTACGAGCAGTACTTC. It is translated as CASSPDYEQYF.

The chain is built from TRBV6-4 and TRBJ1-2, with TRBD1 identical over 8 bases. Germline V gives CDR1 MRHNA, CDR2 SNTAGT. This CDR3 has 12 amino acids. V shed 5 bases and J 8 bases; nucleotides not matched to a gene: 4. The CDR3 protein is CASSTGTGGYTF. In DNA, the CDR3 is TGTGCCAGCAGTACCGGGACAGGCGGCTACACCTTC.

This clone was counted between two and nine times. The sample has other DNA sequences that encode this CDR3 too. CDR3 sequence reads: CSVAQGWGMNTEAFF. The CDR3 DNA is TGCAGCGTGGCACAGGGTTGGGGCATGAACACTGAAGCTTTCTTT. V and J are TRBV29-1 and TRBJ1-1; the D gene is possibly TRBD1 (6 bases). CDR3 length: 15 amino acids. Germline CDR1 is SQVTM and CDR2 is ANQGSEA. Trimming removed 6 bases at V and 0 bases at J, with 17 bases between.

This rearrangement joins TRBV28 to TRBJ1-2; D remains ambiguous. Germline V gene data show CDR1 as MDHEN and CDR2 as SYDVKM. This CDR3 spans 15 amino acids. Trimming took off 6 bases at V and 4 bases at J, with 18 bases between the two ends. CDR3 sequence (DNA): TGTGCCAGCAGCCCTGACACAGATTTGCCCTATGGCTACACCTTC. As protein: CASSPDTDLPYGYTF.

The J gene is TRBJ2-7, the V gene TRBV10-3; 7 positions match TRBD1. The CDR3 is 12 residues long. The V segment lost 4 bases and the J segment 5 bases; nucleotides outside the gene matches: 2. CDR1 and CDR2 (germline): ENHRY, SYGVKD. CDR3 in amino acids: CAISGTGDEQYF. The CDR3 nucleotides are TGTGCCATCAGTGGTACAGGGGACGAGCAGTACTTC.

CDR3 protein: CASSLSGQQYTEAFF. Written as DNA, the CDR3 is TGTGCCAGCAGCCTCAGCGGGCAGCAATACACTGAAGCTTTCTTT. V and J are TRBV4-2 and TRBJ1-1; no definite D call. Germline V gene lookup returns CDR1 LGHNA and CDR2 YNFKEQ. The CDR3 extends over 15 amino acids. V dropped 4 bases and J dropped 3 bases, with 15 bases sitting between them.

The V call is TRBV27, the J call TRBJ2-1; a possible D gene is TRBD2 (5 bases). The germline V gene has CDR1 MNHEY and CDR2 SMNVEV (reference sequence). The CDR3 extends over 16 amino acids. V lost 7 bases and J 6 bases, leaving 22 bases between the germline ends. The CDR3 sequence: CASIEYSPPRGNEQFF. For the CDR3, the DNA is TGTGCCAGCATAGAATACTCCCCTCCCCGGGGCAATGAGCAGTTCTTC.